This TCR beta chain was recorded in a study of blood T cells in healthy people across ages. Study information: Using template switching, researchers captured about one barcoded beta molecule for each two T cells.

The authors ran a second PCR of roughly 7 to 11 cycles using a sample-barcoded 5' primer and a J-beta primer mix. The study obtained at least 2.5 million CDR3-containing paired-end reads from every sample. TCRdb re-called the 5' RACE reads through MiXCR, storing one row per CDR3 protein. Of hundreds of thousands of distinct CDR3 sequences listed, less than 25% are singletons. This clonotype was seen repeatedly, ten times or more. Antigen: not known. J gave up 7 bases and V 5 bases, and 3 bases lay outside the gene matches. This CDR3 has 14 residues. CDR1 and CDR2 from the germline V gene are SGHTA and FQGNSA. General study points: With naive T cell percentage, TCR beta diversity showed a strong correlation.

The data also belong to a second study, concerning T cells of mothers and their children. That paper notes: Reads obtained per mother exceeded 9.5 million TCR beta CDR3 reads, with 2.5 million to 3.5 million obtained per child.

The chain links TRBV7-2 to TRBJ2-1, with 12 bases fitting TRBD2. The clonotype was recovered from a boy aged 5-17 years in good health. Material for sequencing was blood. The chain's CDR3 is CASSPGLAGNEQFF. Written as DNA, the CDR3 is TGTGCCAGCAGCCCCGGACTAGCGGGGAATGAGCAGTTCTTC.